This TCR beta chain was sequenced for a study of beta chain features in type 1 diabetes. Study context: Examined across all samples were over 85 million sorted cells. Study observations and caveats: VDJ junctions sequenced from type 1 diabetes patients showed fewer insertions and more deletions. Across all four CD4+ subsets, people with type 1 diabetes showed modestly shorter TCRB CDR3s.

Isolated RNA was reverse transcribed in full, so expressed TCRB transcripts were sequenced. Some clones are missing from TCRdb's copy, which holds only in-frame ones; the method was immunoSEQ multiplex PCR. Among about 160,000 clones listed, around 9.7% were seen once. Purity (above 95%) was reached by all sorted populations. On this clone: Its antigen is unknown.

The CDR3 consists of 16 residues. Per germline, CDR1 KGHSH and CDR2 LQKENI. With V trimmed by 6 bases and J by 7 bases, 12 bases remained unmatched. This rearrangement joins TRBV18 to TRBJ2-1, with 10 bases lining up with TRBD2. This TCR came from a woman in her thirties with type 1 diabetes. The sequenced material came from central memory CD4+ T cells from blood. CDR3 residues: CASSPVGPSGSNEQFF. The CDR3 DNA reads as TGTGCCAGCTCCCCAGTTGGTCCTAGCGGGAGTAATGAGCAGTTCTTC.